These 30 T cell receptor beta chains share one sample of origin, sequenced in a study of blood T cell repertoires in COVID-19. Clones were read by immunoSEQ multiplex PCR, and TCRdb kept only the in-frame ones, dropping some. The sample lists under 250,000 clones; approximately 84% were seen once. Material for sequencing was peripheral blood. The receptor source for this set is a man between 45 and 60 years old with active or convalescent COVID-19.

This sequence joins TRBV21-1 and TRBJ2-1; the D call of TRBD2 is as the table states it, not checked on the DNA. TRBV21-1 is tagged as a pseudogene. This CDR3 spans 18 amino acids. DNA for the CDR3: TGTGCCAGCAGCAAAAACCCCTTGGTTAGCGGGGGGCACAATGAGCAGTTCTTC. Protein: CASSKNPLVSGGHNEQFF.

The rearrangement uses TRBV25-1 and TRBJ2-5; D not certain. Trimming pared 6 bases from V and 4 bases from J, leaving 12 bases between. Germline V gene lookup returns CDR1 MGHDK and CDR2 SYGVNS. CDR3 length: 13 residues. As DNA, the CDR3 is TGTGCCAGCAGGGGTCTAGAGTCAGAGACCCAGTACTTC. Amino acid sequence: CASRGLESETQYF.

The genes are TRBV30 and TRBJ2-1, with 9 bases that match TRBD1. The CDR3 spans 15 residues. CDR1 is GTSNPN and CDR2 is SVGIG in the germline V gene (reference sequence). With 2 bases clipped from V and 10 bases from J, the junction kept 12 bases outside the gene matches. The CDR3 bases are TGTGCCTGGAGTCTTGGACAGGGGAAGCAATCGGAGCAGTTCTTC. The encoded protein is CAWSLGQGKQSEQFF.

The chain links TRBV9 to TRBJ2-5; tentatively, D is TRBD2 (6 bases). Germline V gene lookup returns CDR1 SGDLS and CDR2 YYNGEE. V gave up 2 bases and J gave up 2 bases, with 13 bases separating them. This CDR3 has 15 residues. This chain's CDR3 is CASSVRWGLQETQYF. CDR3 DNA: TGTGCCAGCAGCGTTAGATGGGGACTGCAAGAGACCCAGTACTTC.

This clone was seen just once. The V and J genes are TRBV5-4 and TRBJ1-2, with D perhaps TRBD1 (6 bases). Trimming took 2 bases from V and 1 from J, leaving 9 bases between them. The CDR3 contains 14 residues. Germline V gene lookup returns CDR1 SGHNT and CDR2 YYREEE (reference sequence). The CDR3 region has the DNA TGTGCCAGCAGCTTCGGACAGCATAACTATGGCTACACCTTC. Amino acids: CASSFGQHNYGYTF.

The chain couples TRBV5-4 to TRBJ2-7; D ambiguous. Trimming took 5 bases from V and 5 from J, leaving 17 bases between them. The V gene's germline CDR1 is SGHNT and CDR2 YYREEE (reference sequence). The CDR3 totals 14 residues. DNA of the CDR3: TGTGCCAGCAGTCTCCCCCGGCGGTCCCACGAGCAGTACTTC. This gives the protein CASSLPRRSHEQYF. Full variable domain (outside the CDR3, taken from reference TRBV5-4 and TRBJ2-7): ETGVTQSPTHLIKTRGQQVTLRCSSQSGHNTVSWYQQALGQGPQFIFQYYREEENGRGNFPPRFSGLQFPNYSSELNVNALELDDSALYLCASSLPRRSHEQYFGPGTRLTVT.

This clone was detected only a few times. This CDR3 reads CASTWQGLGYTF. CDR3 nucleotide sequence: TGTGCCAGCACGTGGCAGGGGTTAGGCTACACCTTC. The rearrangement uses TRBV28 and TRBJ1-2; D is possibly TRBD1 (6 bases). Germline V gives CDR1 MDHEN, CDR2 SYDVKM. The CDR3 runs 12 residues. V was pared by 7 bases and J by 8 bases, with 14 bases between.

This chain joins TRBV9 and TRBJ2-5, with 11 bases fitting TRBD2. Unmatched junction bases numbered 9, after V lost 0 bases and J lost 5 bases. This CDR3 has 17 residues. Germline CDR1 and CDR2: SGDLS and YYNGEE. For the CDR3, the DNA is TGTGCCAGCAGCGTAGATGCTAGCGGGGGGATAATTGAGACCCAGTACTTC. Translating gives CASSVDASGGIIETQYF. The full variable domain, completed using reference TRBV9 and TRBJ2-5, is DSGVTQTPKHLITATGQRVTLRCSPRSGDLSVYWYQQSLDQGLQFLIQYYNGEERAKGNILERFSAQQFPDLHSELNLSSLELGDSALYFCASSVDASGGIIETQYFGPGTRLLVL.

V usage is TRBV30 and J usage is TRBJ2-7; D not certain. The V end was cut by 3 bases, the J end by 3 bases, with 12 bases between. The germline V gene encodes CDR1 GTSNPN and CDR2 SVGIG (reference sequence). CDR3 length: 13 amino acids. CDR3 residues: CAWSPFGLYEQYF. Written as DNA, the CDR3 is TGTGCCTGGAGCCCCTTTGGCCTCTACGAGCAGTACTTC. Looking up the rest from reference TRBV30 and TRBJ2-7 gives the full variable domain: SQTIHQWPATLVQPVGSPLSLECTVEGTSNPNLYWYRQAAGRGLQLLFYSVGIGQISSEVPQNLSASRPQDRQFILSSKKLLLSDSGFYLCAWSPFGLYEQYFGPGTRLTVT.

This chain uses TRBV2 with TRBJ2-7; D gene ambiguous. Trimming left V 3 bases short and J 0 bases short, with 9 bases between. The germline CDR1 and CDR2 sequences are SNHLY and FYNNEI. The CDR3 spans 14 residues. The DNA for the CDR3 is TGTGCCAGCAGTGATGGAGTTGGCTCCTACGAGCAGTACTTC. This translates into CASSDGVGSYEQYF.

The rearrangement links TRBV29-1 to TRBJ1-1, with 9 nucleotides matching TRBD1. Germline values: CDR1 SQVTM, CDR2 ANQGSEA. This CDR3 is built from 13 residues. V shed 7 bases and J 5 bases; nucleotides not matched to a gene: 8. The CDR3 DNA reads TGCAGCGCGCTCGGACAGGGGAGAACTGAAGCTTTCTTT. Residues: CSALGQGRTEAFF.

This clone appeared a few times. DNA for the CDR3: TGTGCCAGCAGCTTATCAACAGGGGGCAGTTACTATGGCTACACCTTC. Translation gives CASSLSTGGSYYGYTF. The chain recombines TRBV5-4 with TRBJ1-2; TRBD1 aligns across 9 bases. The J segment lost 3 bases and the V segment lost 2 bases, leaving 8 bases of the junction unmatched. CDR1 and CDR2 (germline): SGHNT, YYREEE (reference sequence). The CDR3 consists of 16 residues.

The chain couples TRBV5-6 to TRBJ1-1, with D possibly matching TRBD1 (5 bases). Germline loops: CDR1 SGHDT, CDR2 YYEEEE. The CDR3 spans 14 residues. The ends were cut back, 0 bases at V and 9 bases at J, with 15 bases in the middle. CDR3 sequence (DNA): TGTGCCAGCAGCTTGGATTATGGAGGGGCGAAAGCTTTCTTT. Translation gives CASSLDYGGAKAFF.

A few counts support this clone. The CDR3 DNA follows: TGTGCCACCCGACTTGCTCTGACCGGGGAGCTGTTTTTT. It codes for CATRLALTGELFF. The chain recombines TRBV6-5 with TRBJ2-2; D unresolved. The CDR3 contains 13 residues. The germline CDR1 and CDR2 sequences are MNHEY and SVGAGI. Trimming stripped 10 bases from V and 5 bases from J, with 14 bases between.

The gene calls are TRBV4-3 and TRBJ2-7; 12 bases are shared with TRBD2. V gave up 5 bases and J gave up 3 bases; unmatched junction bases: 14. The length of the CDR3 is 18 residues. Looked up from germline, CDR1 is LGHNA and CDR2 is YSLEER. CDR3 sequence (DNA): TGCGCCAGCAGCACGACTAGCGGGGGATCCCGAAGCCTCTACGAGCAGTACTTC. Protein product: CASSTTSGGSRSLYEQYF.

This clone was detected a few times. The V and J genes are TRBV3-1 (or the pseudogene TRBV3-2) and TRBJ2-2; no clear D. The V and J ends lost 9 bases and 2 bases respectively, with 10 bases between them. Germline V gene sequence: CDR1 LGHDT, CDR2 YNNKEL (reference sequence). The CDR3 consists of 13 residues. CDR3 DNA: TGTGCCAGTAATCAACTAAACACCGGGGAGCTGTTTTTT. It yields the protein CASNQLNTGELFF.

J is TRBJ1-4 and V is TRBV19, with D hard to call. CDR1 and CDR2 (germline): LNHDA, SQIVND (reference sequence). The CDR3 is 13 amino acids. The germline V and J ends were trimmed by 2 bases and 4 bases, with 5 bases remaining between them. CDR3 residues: CASSITHNEKLFF. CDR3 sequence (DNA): TGTGCCAGTAGTATAACTCATAATGAAAAACTGTTTTTT.

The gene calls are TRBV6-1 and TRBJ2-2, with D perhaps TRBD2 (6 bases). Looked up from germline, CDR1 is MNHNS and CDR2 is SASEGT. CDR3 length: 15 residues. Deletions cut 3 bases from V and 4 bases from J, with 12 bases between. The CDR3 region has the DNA TGTGCCAGCAGTGAGAACACGGGGGTCACCGGGGAGCTGTTTTTT. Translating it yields CASSENTGVTGELFF.

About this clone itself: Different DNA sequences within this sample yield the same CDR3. This CDR3 reads CASSVSGRETQYF. In DNA, the CDR3 is TGTGCCAGCAGCGTTTCAGGGAGGGAGACCCAGTACTTC. The rearrangement joins TRBV9 to TRBJ2-5, with a tentative D call TRBD2 (6 bases). Germline V gene sequence: CDR1 SGDLS, CDR2 YYNGEE. The CDR3 is 13 residues long. With 2 bases removed from V and 5 bases from J, the gap between germline ends came to 10 bases.

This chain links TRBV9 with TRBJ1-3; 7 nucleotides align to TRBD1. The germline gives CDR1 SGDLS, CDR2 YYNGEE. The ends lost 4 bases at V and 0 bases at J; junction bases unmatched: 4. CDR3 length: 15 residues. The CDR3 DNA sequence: TGTGCCAGCAGCACCCGACAGGGCTCTGGAAACACCATATATTTT. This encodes CASSTRQGSGNTIYF.

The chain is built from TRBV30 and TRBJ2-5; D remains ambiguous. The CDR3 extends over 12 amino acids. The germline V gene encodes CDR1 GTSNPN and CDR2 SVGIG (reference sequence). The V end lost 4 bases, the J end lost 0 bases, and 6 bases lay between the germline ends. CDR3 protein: CAWTRNQETQYF. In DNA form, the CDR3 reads TGTGCCTGGACGAGGAACCAAGAGACCCAGTACTTC.

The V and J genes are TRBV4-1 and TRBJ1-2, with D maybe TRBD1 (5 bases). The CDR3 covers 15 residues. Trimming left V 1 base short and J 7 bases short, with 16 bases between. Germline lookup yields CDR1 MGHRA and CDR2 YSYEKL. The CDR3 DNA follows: TGCGCCAGCAGCCAAGCAGGGTCCACGTCGTTTGGCTACACCTTC. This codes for CASSQAGSTSFGYTF.

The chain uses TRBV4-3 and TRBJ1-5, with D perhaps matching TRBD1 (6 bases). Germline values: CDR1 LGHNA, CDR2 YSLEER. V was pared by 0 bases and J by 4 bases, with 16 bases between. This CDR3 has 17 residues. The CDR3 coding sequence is TGCGCCAGCAGCCAAGATAAAGTGAGGGGGATTAATCAGCCCCAGCATTTT. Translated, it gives CASSQDKVRGINQPQHF.

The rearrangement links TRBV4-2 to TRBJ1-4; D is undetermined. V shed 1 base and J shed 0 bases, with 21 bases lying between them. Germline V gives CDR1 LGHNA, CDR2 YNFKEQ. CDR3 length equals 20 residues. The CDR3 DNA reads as TGTGCCAGCAGCCAAGCCCCTCGTAGCGGGGTGGGCTCAACTAATGAAAAACTGTTTTTT. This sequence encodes CASSQAPRSGVGSTNEKLFF.

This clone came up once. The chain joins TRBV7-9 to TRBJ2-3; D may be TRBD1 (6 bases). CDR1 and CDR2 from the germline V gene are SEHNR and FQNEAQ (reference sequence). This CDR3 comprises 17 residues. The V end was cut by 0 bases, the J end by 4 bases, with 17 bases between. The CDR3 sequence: CASSLARRTVGPDTQYF. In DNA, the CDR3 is TGTGCCAGCAGCTTAGCACGCAGGACAGTGGGGCCAGATACGCAGTATTTT.

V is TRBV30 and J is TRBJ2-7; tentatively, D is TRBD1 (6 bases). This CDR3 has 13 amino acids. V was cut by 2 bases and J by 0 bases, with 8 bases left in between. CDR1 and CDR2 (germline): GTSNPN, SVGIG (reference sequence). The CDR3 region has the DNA TGTGCCTGGAGTATGGGGGCCTCCTACGAGCAGTACTTC. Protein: CAWSMGASYEQYF. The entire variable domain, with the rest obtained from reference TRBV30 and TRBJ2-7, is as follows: SQTIHQWPATLVQPVGSPLSLECTVEGTSNPNLYWYRQAAGRGLQLLFYSVGIGQISSEVPQNLSASRPQDRQFILSSKKLLLSDSGFYLCAWSMGASYEQYFGPGTRLTVT.

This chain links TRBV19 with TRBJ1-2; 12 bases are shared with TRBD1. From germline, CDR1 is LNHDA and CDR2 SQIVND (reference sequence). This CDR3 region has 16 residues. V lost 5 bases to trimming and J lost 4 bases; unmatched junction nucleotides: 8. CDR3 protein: CASSAGTGGTIYGYTF. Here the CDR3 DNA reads TGTGCCAGTAGTGCCGGGACAGGGGGCACTATCTATGGCTACACCTTC.

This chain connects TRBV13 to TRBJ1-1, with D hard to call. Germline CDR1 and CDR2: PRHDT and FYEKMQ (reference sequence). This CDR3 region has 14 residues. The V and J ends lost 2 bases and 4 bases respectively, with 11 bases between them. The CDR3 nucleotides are TGTGCCAGCAGCTTAAGTCTCCGGAGCACTGAAGCTTTCTTT. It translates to CASSLSLRSTEAFF.

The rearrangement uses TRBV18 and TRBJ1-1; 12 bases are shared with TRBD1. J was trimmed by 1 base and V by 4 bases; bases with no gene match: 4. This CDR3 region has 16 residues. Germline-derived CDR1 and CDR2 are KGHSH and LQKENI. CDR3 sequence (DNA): TGTGCCAGCTCACTGGGACAGGGGGCTTCGAACACTGAAGCTTTCTTT. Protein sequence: CASSLGQGASNTEAFF.

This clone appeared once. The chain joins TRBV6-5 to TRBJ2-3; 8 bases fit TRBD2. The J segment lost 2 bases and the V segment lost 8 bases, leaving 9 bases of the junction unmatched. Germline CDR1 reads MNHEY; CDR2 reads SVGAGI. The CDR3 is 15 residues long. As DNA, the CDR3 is TGTGCCAGCGGATTGAGCGGGAGATTCACAGATACGCAGTATTTT. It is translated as CASGLSGRFTDTQYF.